This T cell receptor beta chain is from a study of regulatory T cells in long-lasting Graves disease. Study details: Under 3 months of antithyroid drugs had been taken by newly diagnosed Graves' patients.

Indicated time point: newly diagnosed GD, antithyroid drugs for less than 3 months. From PBMCs, RNA was extracted and then used to make the TCR library. This CDR3 has 13 residues. Trimming removed 4 bases from V and 8 bases from J, with 16 bases in between. Germline V gene lookup returns CDR1 DFQATT and CDR2 SNEGSKA (reference sequence). Study-wide results and caveats: Accuracy was perhaps lowered by the small sample size. When disease was persistent, TRBV28, TRBJ1-2 and TRBJ2-5 were the favored segments. Lower TCR diversity was seen in persistent Graves' patients than in newly diagnosed ones.

This clonotype was detected ten times or more. The antigen remains unidentified. Construction of the TCR beta libraries employed iRepertoire HTBI primers in conjunction with Arm-PCR of CDR3 regions. TCRdb re-derived calls from the multiplex PCR reads in MiXCR, one entry per CDR3 protein. This sample yields around 330,000 distinct CDR3 sequences, of which about 20% are seen a single time; less than 40% belongs to the top ten. Specimen: peripheral blood mononuclear cells (PBMCs), collected at new diagnosis, from a patient treated with antithyroid drugs. The rearrangement uses TRBV20-1 and TRBJ2-3; D might be TRBD1 or TRBD2, each matching 6 bases. The receptor comes from a female donor with Graves disease. For the CDR3, the DNA is TGCAGTGCTAAGGTGGAGGGGGAGGCTACGCAGTATTTT. As protein: CSAKVEGEATQYF.